The clone carrying this TCR beta chain was recorded once. Per germline, CDR1 SQVTM and CDR2 ANQGSEA. This CDR3 is 14 amino acids long. Between the trimmed V and J ends, which lost 7 bases and 0 bases, there was a span of 12 bases. Authors' data handling: Quantification of nucleated cells was approximated via reference gene primer amplification. Assay used: immunoSEQ multiplex PCR; TCRdb lists only in-frame clones, some missing. That table is the source of V, J and clone size, and D and trimming were worked out from the DNA. The sample comprises some 260,000 clones, less than 85% of which are singletons, and approximately 5% rests with the top ten. These data are taken from a study of blood T cell repertoires in COVID-19.

The chain links TRBV29-1 to TRBJ1-4; weak D call: TRBD1 (6 bases). Material for sequencing was peripheral blood. This TCR was sampled from a woman of 80 years or more with active or convalescent COVID-19. The CDR3 region is CSELDSATNEKLFF. The CDR3 DNA follows: TGCAGCGAGCTGGACAGTGCAACTAATGAAAAACTGTTTTTT.